This entry lists 24 T cell receptor beta chains sequenced from one sample in a study of cytomegalovirus exposure and HLA in healthy donors. The table came from immunoSEQ multiplex PCR; TCRdb's copy has only in-frame clones and leaves some out. The profile shows about 110,000 clones, almost 96% of them singletons. The sequenced material came from PBMCs. The receptor set was obtained from a young woman in good health and CMV-seronegative.

The chain has TRBV28 and TRBJ1-3, with no clear D. This CDR3 spans 15 amino acids. Per germline, CDR1 MDHEN and CDR2 SYDVKM. Trimming removed 6 bases from V and 5 bases from J, with 17 bases in between. DNA of the CDR3: TGTGCCAGCAGCGGAGACGCCCCGCGGAGAAACACCATATATTTT. Its translation: CASSGDAPRRNTIYF.

The genes are TRBV7-8 and TRBJ2-7; a possible D gene is TRBD1 (5 bases). Trimming cost V 1 base and J 5 bases, with 12 bases left between them. The CDR3 is made up of 14 amino acids. Per germline, CDR1 SGHVS and CDR2 FQNEAQ. The DNA for the CDR3 is TGTGCCAGCAGCTTAGGAGTAGGGGCTCACGAGCAGTACTTC. Its translation is CASSLGVGAHEQYF.

The table lists this clone with a count of one. This rearrangement joins TRBV7-9 to TRBJ1-1, with a weak D call TRBD1 (5 bases). Per the germline V gene, CDR1 is SEHNR and CDR2 is FQNEAQ (reference sequence). The CDR3 spans 15 residues. Trimming removed 3 bases from V and 1 base from J, with 12 bases in between. CDR3 DNA: TGTGCCAGCAGCTTCACCTTAGACAGGAACACTGAAGCTTTCTTT. Encoded protein: CASSFTLDRNTEAFF.

A remark on this clone: The same CDR3 can be traced to other DNA sequences in this sample. V usage is TRBV9 and J usage is TRBJ1-1; no reliable D call. This CDR3 is 14 amino acids long. Per the germline V gene, CDR1 is SGDLS and CDR2 is YYNGEE. V was pared by 0 bases and J by 0 bases, with 6 bases between. The CDR3 loop reads CASSVGQVNTEAFF. CDR3 bases: TGTGCCAGCAGCGTAGGTCAGGTGAACACTGAAGCTTTCTTT. The full variable domain, its missing parts supplied by reference TRBV9 and TRBJ1-1, is DSGVTQTPKHLITATGQRVTLRCSPRSGDLSVYWYQQSLDQGLQFLIQYYNGEERAKGNILERFSAQQFPDLHSELNLSSLELGDSALYFCASSVGQVNTEAFFGQGTRLTVV.

The chain combines TRBV7-9 with TRBJ1-6, with 7 positions matching TRBD1. V gave up 1 base and J gave up 11 bases; unmatched junction bases: 5. Germline V gene lookup returns CDR1 SEHNR and CDR2 FQNEAQ (reference sequence). CDR3 length: 14 residues. Here the CDR3 reads CASSLGTGVPPLHF. The CDR3 DNA follows: TGTGCCAGCAGCTTAGGAACAGGGGTCCCACCCCTCCACTTT.

A few counts support this clone. The same CDR3 arises from other DNA sequences in this sample as well. This chain uses TRBV5-6 with TRBJ1-1; D possibly corresponds to TRBD1 (6 bases). CDR1 is SGHDT, CDR2 YYEEEE, per germline. V gave up 2 bases and J gave up 5 bases, with 7 bases separating them. This CDR3 has 12 amino acids. CDR3 DNA sequence: TGTGCCAGCAGCTTAAGGGGGACTGAAGCTTTCTTT. Translated, it gives CASSLRGTEAFF.

The V gene is TRBV13, the J gene TRBJ1-1; 8 bases align to TRBD1. Unmatched junction bases numbered 4, after V lost 2 bases and J lost 5 bases. The CDR3 is 14 residues long. CDR1 is PRHDT, CDR2 FYEKMQ, per germline (reference sequence). As DNA, the CDR3 is TGTGCCAGCAGCTTACAGGGGGCAAGGACTGAAGCTTTCTTT. Its protein is CASSLQGARTEAFF. The full variable domain, in which reference TRBV13 and TRBJ1-1 provide the parts outside the CDR3, is AAGVIQSPRHLIKEKRETATLKCYPIPRHDTVYWYQQGPGQDPQFLISFYEKMQSDKGSIPDRFSAQQFSDYHSELNMSSLELGDSALYFCASSLQGARTEAFFGQGTRLTVV.

The chain is built from TRBV2 and TRBJ1-6, with D uncertain. The V gene's germline CDR1 is SNHLY and CDR2 FYNNEI. V lost 4 bases and J lost 3, with 13 bases in between. The CDR3 extends over 16 amino acids. CDR3 coding DNA: TGTGCCAGCAGTGTTAACGGGGTGGGCTATAATTCACCCCTCCACTTT. It specifies CASSVNGVGYNSPLHF.

CDR3 sequence reads: CASSLIGQGFSYEQYF. The DNA of the CDR3 is TGTGCCAGCAGCTTAATTGGACAGGGGTTTTCGTACGAGCAGTACTTC. This rearrangement joins TRBV11-2 to TRBJ2-7; 9 nucleotides match TRBD1. Germline lookup yields CDR1 SGHAT and CDR2 FQNNGV. J lost 4 bases, V lost 2 bases, and 9 bases had no gene match. The CDR3 consists of 16 residues. Filled out from reference TRBV11-2 and TRBJ2-7, the complete variable domain reads EAGVAQSPRYKIIEKRQSVAFWCNPISGHATLYWYQQILGQGPKLLIQFQNNGVVDDSQLPKDRFSAERLKGVDSTLKIQPAKLEDSAVYLCASSLIGQGFSYEQYFGPGTRLTVT.

The CDR3 DNA sequence: TGTGCCAGCAGCGCCCGGGACAGGGCTGAAGCTTTCTTT. This gives the protein CASSARDRAEAFF. V is TRBV28 and J is TRBJ1-1, with TRBD1 identical over 9 bases. Germline loops: CDR1 MDHEN, CDR2 SYDVKM. The ends lost 6 bases at V and 6 bases at J; junction bases unmatched: 5. The CDR3 totals 13 residues.

This chain uses TRBV7-9 with TRBJ2-7; TRBD2 is a possible D gene (5 bases). The CDR3 is 14 residues long. Trimming cost V 7 bases and J 4 bases, with 17 bases left between them. The germline V gene has CDR1 SEHNR and CDR2 FQNEAQ (reference sequence). CDR3 amino acids: CASTLPGEPYEQYF. In DNA form, the CDR3 reads TGTGCCAGCACCCTTCCCGGGGAGCCTTACGAGCAGTACTTC.

The chain has TRBV25-1 and TRBJ2-2, with TRBD2 as a possible D gene (6 bases). V dropped 3 bases and J dropped 5 bases, with 10 bases sitting between them. Germline CDR1 MGHDK, CDR2 SYGVNS. The CDR3 is 14 amino acids. The CDR3 sequence: CASSEAGGTGELFF. The CDR3 nucleotides are TGTGCCAGCAGTGAGGCTGGGGGGACCGGGGAGCTGTTTTTT. The whole variable domain, filled in from reference TRBV25-1 and TRBJ2-2, reads EADIYQTPRYLVIGTGKKITLECSQTMGHDKMYWYQQDPGMELHLIHYSYGVNSTEKGDLSSESTVSRIRTEHFPLTLESARPSHTSQYLCASSEAGGTGELFFGEGSRLTVL.

The chain carries TRBV7-2 and TRBJ1-2; 9 positions agree with TRBD1. J lost 7 bases, V lost 2 bases, and 11 bases had no gene match. Germline assignment: CDR1 SGHTA and CDR2 FQGNSA. The CDR3 is 16 amino acids. The DNA of the CDR3 is TGTGCCAGCAGCTTATGGGGGACAGGGTCAATTGGTGGCTACACCTTC. Translated: CASSLWGTGSIGGYTF. The full variable domain, rest sourced from reference TRBV7-2 and TRBJ1-2, is GAGVSQSPSNKVTEKGKDVELRCDPISGHTALYWYRQSLGQGLEFLIYFQGNSAPDKSGLPSDRFSAERTGGSVSTLTIQRTQQEDSAVYLCASSLWGTGSIGGYTFGSGTRLTVV.

This chain links TRBV7-2 with TRBJ1-4, with D perhaps TRBD1 (5 bases). The CDR3 spans 15 residues. V was cut by 1 base and J by 9 bases, with 15 bases left in between. CDR1 and CDR2 from the germline V gene are SGHTA and FQGNSA. The DNA of the CDR3 is TGTGCCAGCAGCTTAGGCAGGGCCAAGGGGAAAAAACTGTTTTTT. It is translated as CASSLGRAKGKKLFF.

The rearrangement joins TRBV19 to TRBJ2-1; TRBD2 agrees at 9 bases. Per the germline V gene, CDR1 is LNHDA and CDR2 is SQIVND (reference sequence). This CDR3 has 17 residues. With V trimmed by 3 bases and J by 8 bases, 14 bases remained unmatched. The CDR3 here is CASSISGGSAYWDEQFF. The CDR3 DNA sequence: TGTGCCAGTAGTATTAGCGGGGGTAGCGCCTACTGGGATGAGCAGTTCTTC.

The rearrangement links TRBV7-8 to TRBJ2-1; 16 bases agree with TRBD2. This CDR3 comprises 21 residues. CDR1 SGHVS and CDR2 FQNEAQ come from the germline V gene. The V segment lost 1 base and the J segment 2 bases; nucleotides outside the gene matches: 11. In DNA, the CDR3 is TGTGCCAGCAGCTTAGTGTTTGGGTTGGGACTAGCGGGGGGGCCCTACAATGAGCAGTTCTTC. Its translation: CASSLVFGLGLAGGPYNEQFF.

The chain links TRBV5-4 to TRBJ2-7; D is possibly TRBD1 (6 bases). Germline-derived CDR1 and CDR2 are SGHNT and YYREEE (reference sequence). This CDR3 spans 13 amino acids. Trimming removed 4 bases from V and 3 bases from J, with 11 bases in between. The CDR3, as DNA: TGTGCCAGCAGCACCGACAGGCTCTACGAGCAGTACTTC. It specifies CASSTDRLYEQYF.

This clone is a singleton in its sample. This sequence joins TRBV19 and TRBJ2-7; 11 nucleotides line up with TRBD1. Per the germline V gene, CDR1 is LNHDA and CDR2 is SQIVND (reference sequence). CDR3 length equals 15 residues. The ends lost 3 bases at V and 4 bases at J; junction bases unmatched: 5. The CDR3 nucleotides are TGTGCCAGTAGTATCGGCGGGACAGGGGGGTACGAGCAGTACTTC. Translated, it gives CASSIGGTGGYEQYF. Full variable domain (outside the CDR3, taken from reference TRBV19 and TRBJ2-7): DGGITQSPKYLFRKEGQNVTLSCEQNLNHDAMYWYRQDPGQGLRLIYYSQIVNDFQKGDIAEGYSVSREKKESFPLTVTSAQKNPTAFYLCASSIGGTGGYEQYFGPGTRLTVT.

The V gene is TRBV15, the J gene TRBJ2-7; TRBD2 agrees at 7 bases. The V gene end was trimmed by 2 bases and the J gene end by 3 bases; junction bases not matched to a gene: 7. Germline V lookup: CDR1 LNHNV, CDR2 YYDKDF (reference sequence). This CDR3 spans 15 amino acids. CDR3: CATSRPGGGIYEQYF. As DNA, the CDR3 is TGTGCCACCAGCAGACCGGGGGGAGGAATCTACGAGCAGTACTTC. Variable domain in full (rest from reference TRBV15 and TRBJ2-7): DAMVIQNPRYQVTQFGKPVTLSCSQTLNHNVMYWYQQKSSQAPKLLFHYYDKDFNNEADTPDNFQSRRPNTSFCFLDIRSPGLGDTAMYLCATSRPGGGIYEQYFGPGTRLTVT.

The chain carries TRBV7-9 and TRBJ2-7; TRBD2 agrees at 8 bases. J was trimmed by 8 bases and V by 5 bases; bases with no gene match: 8. Germline lookup yields CDR1 SEHNR and CDR2 FQNEAQ (reference sequence). The CDR3 extends over 13 amino acids. The CDR3 DNA follows: TGTGCCAGCAGCCCGGGACTAGACGGAAAGCAGTACTTC. This translates into CASSPGLDGKQYF. The full variable domain, completed using reference TRBV7-9 and TRBJ2-7, is DTGVSQNPRHKITKRGQNVTFRCDPISEHNRLYWYRQTLGQGPEFLTYFQNEAQLEKSRLLSDRFSAERPKGSFSTLEIQRTEQGDSAMYLCASSPGLDGKQYFGPGTRLTVT.

The chain employs TRBV27 and TRBJ1-6, with TRBD1 identical over 9 bases. With V trimmed by 9 bases and J by 5 bases, 8 bases remained unmatched. From germline, CDR1 is MNHEY and CDR2 SMNVEV (reference sequence). The CDR3 runs 15 residues. The chain's CDR3 is CASTGTGFHNSPLHF. CDR3 bases: TGTGCCAGTACTGGGACAGGGTTTCATAATTCACCCCTCCACTTT.

This chain uses TRBV5-1 with TRBJ1-1, with D tentatively TRBD1 (6 bases). CDR1 is SGHRS, CDR2 YFSETQ, per germline. CDR3 length: 15 amino acids. V lost 0 bases, J lost 3 bases, and 12 bases lay in between. The CDR3 DNA follows: TGCGCCAGCAGCTTGGCCGGACAGTCGTACACTGAAGCTTTCTTT. Protein sequence: CASSLAGQSYTEAFF.

J is TRBJ1-2 and V is TRBV7-9; the match to TRBD1 covers 11 bases. This CDR3 has 15 residues. V shed 3 bases and J 4 bases; nucleotides not matched to a gene: 4. The germline CDR1 and CDR2 sequences are SEHNR and FQNEAQ (reference sequence). The CDR3: CASSLGGTGGYGYTF. The DNA of the CDR3 is TGTGCCAGCAGCTTGGGTGGGACAGGGGGCTATGGCTACACCTTC.

This clone has only one observation. The chain recombines TRBV18 with TRBJ1-3, with D possibly TRBD1 on 5 matching bases. Trimming pared 6 bases from V and 0 bases from J, leaving 9 bases between. CDR1 is KGHSH, CDR2 LQKENI, per germline. The CDR3 loop spans 14 amino acids. The CDR3 loop reads CASSAGLSGNTIYF. The CDR3 bases are TGTGCCAGCTCCGCGGGACTCTCTGGAAACACCATATATTTT.